This is a list of T cell receptor beta chains from one sample in a study of cytomegalovirus exposure and HLA in healthy donors. Libraries were prepared by immunoSEQ multiplex PCR; TCRdb keeps only in-frame clonotypes and omits some of them. The table lists 170,000 or so clones, 84% of them singletons. Material for sequencing was PBMCs. These receptors were collected from a man between 45 and 60 years old in good health and CMV-seropositive. CDR3s include the opening cysteine and the closing phenylalanine or tryptophan. The order of the fields is D gene, CDR3 length, clone size, V gene, J gene, CDR3 protein, CDR3 DNA. D genes are given only for firm matches. Only part of the rows carry a size: once, few, many, or a class if the clone is expanded.

d_call: .
cdr3_length: 13
clone_size: few
v_call: TRBV27
j_call: TRBJ1-1
cdr3_aa: CASSLSHSAGAFF
cdr3_nt: TGTGCCAGCAGTTTATCACACAGCGCGGGAGCTTTCTTT

d_call: .
cdr3_length: 15
clone_size: .
v_call: TRBV5-8
j_call: TRBJ1-5
cdr3_aa: CASSLGGGYNQPQHF
cdr3_nt: TGTGCCAGCAGCTTAGGTGGCGGATACAATCAGCCCCAGCATTTT

d_call: TRBD1
cdr3_length: 14
clone_size: .
v_call: TRBV9
j_call: TRBJ1-2
cdr3_aa: CASSVSSTGGGYTF
cdr3_nt: TGTGCCAGCAGCGTTTCTTCGACAGGGGGTGGCTACACCTTC

d_call: TRBD1
cdr3_length: 14
clone_size: .
v_call: TRBV29-1
j_call: TRBJ1-2
cdr3_aa: CSVEDRHGGYGYTF
cdr3_nt: TGCAGCGTTGAGGACAGGCACGGGGGCTATGGCTACACCTTC

d_call: TRBD2
cdr3_length: 17
clone_size: .
v_call: TRBV27
j_call: TRBJ2-3
cdr3_aa: CASSLRGGTSGTDTQYF
cdr3_nt: TGTGCCAGCAGTTTACGGGGAGGGACTAGCGGCACAGATACGCAGTATTTT

d_call: .
cdr3_length: 14
clone_size: once
v_call: TRBV5-4
j_call: TRBJ2-3
cdr3_aa: CASSRQTGGDTQYF
cdr3_nt: TGTGCCAGCAGCCGACAGACCGGGGGAGATACGCAGTATTTT

d_call: .
cdr3_length: 17
clone_size: .
v_call: TRBV28
j_call: TRBJ2-3
cdr3_aa: CASSLLGVAGPTDTQYF
cdr3_nt: TGTGCCAGCAGTTTACTGGGAGTGGCGGGTCCCACAGATACGCAGTATTTT

d_call: TRBD2
cdr3_length: 15
clone_size: .
v_call: TRBV6-5
j_call: TRBJ2-2
cdr3_aa: CASSPSGRPTGELFF
cdr3_nt: TGTGCCAGCAGCCCTAGCGGGAGGCCGACCGGGGAGCTGTTTTTT

d_call: .
cdr3_length: 12
clone_size: .
v_call: TRBV29-1
j_call: TRBJ1-1
cdr3_aa: CKASLRGAEAFF
cdr3_nt: TGCAAGGCCAGTCTACGGGGAGCTGAAGCTTTCTTT

d_call: .
cdr3_length: 14
clone_size: .
v_call: TRBV19
j_call: TRBJ2-2
cdr3_aa: CASSRTMGTGELFF
cdr3_nt: TGTGCCAGTAGCAGGACTATGGGCACCGGGGAGCTGTTTTTT

d_call: TRBD1
cdr3_length: 14
clone_size: .
v_call: TRBV27
j_call: TRBJ1-2
cdr3_aa: CASSFTGGEGVYTF
cdr3_nt: TGTGCCAGCAGTTTTACAGGGGGCGAGGGTGTCTACACCTTC

d_call: .
cdr3_length: 14
clone_size: .
v_call: TRBV19
j_call: TRBJ2-5
cdr3_aa: CASSMSRGQETQYF
cdr3_nt: TGTGCCAGTAGTATGAGCCGCGGGCAAGAGACCCAGTACTTC

d_call: .
cdr3_length: 17
clone_size: .
v_call: TRBV11-2
j_call: TRBJ1-4
cdr3_aa: CASSLDSFRQVDEKLFF
cdr3_nt: TGTGCCAGCAGCTTAGATAGTTTTCGACAGGTAGATGAAAAACTGTTTTTT

d_call: TRBD1
cdr3_length: 14
clone_size: .
v_call: TRBV6-1
j_call: TRBJ1-5
cdr3_aa: CASSWTGGDQPQHF
cdr3_nt: TGTGCCAGCAGTTGGACAGGGGGCGATCAGCCCCAGCATTTT

d_call: .
cdr3_length: 15
clone_size: .
v_call: TRBV4-1
j_call: TRBJ2-7
cdr3_aa: CASSQGGGSSDEQYF
cdr3_nt: TGCGCCAGCAGCCAAGGGGGGGGCAGTAGCGACGAGCAGTACTTC

d_call: TRBD1
cdr3_length: 14
clone_size: .
v_call: TRBV5-6
j_call: TRBJ1-1
cdr3_aa: CASSWTGEATEAFF
cdr3_nt: TGTGCCAGCAGCTGGACAGGGGAGGCCACTGAAGCTTTCTTT

d_call: .
cdr3_length: 14
clone_size: .
v_call: TRBV6-6
j_call: TRBJ1-3
cdr3_aa: CASSPTGNGNTIYF
cdr3_nt: TGTGCCAGCAGCCCAACAGGGAATGGAAACACCATATATTTT

d_call: TRBD1
cdr3_length: 14
clone_size: .
v_call: TRBV29-1
j_call: TRBJ2-7
cdr3_aa: CSVAGTGGRNEQYF
cdr3_nt: TGCAGCGTGGCCGGGACAGGGGGGAGGAACGAGCAGTACTTC

d_call: .
cdr3_length: 14
clone_size: .
v_call: TRBV19
j_call: TRBJ1-4
cdr3_aa: CASTGRGMSEKLFF
cdr3_nt: TGTGCCAGTACGGGACGGGGGATGAGTGAAAAACTGTTTTTT

d_call: TRBD1
cdr3_length: 15
clone_size: .
v_call: TRBV5-1
j_call: TRBJ1-1
cdr3_aa: CASSLGTGLNTEAFF
cdr3_nt: TGCGCCAGCAGCTTGGGGACAGGGCTGAACACTGAAGCTTTCTTT

d_call: .
cdr3_length: 12
clone_size: .
v_call: TRBV10-2
j_call: TRBJ1-1
cdr3_aa: CASKRGGTEAFF
cdr3_nt: TGCGCCAGCAAGCGGGGAGGAACTGAAGCTTTCTTT

d_call: .
cdr3_length: 14
clone_size: .
v_call: TRBV6-5
j_call: TRBJ1-5
cdr3_aa: CASSPLYSNQPQHF
cdr3_nt: TGTGCCAGCAGTCCTCTTTATAGCAATCAGCCCCAGCATTTT

d_call: TRBD1
cdr3_length: 13
clone_size: .
v_call: TRBV6-5
j_call: TRBJ1-2
cdr3_aa: CASSSGQGYGYTF
cdr3_nt: TGTGCCAGCAGCTCCGGACAGGGATATGGCTACACCTTC

d_call: .
cdr3_length: 12
clone_size: .
v_call: TRBV11-1
j_call: TRBJ2-3
cdr3_aa: CASSPQGDTQYF
cdr3_nt: TGTGCCAGCAGCCCACAGGGAGATACGCAGTATTTT

d_call: .
cdr3_length: 14
clone_size: once
v_call: TRBV7-9
j_call: TRBJ1-1
cdr3_aa: CASSSRDWDTEAFF
cdr3_nt: TGTGCCAGCAGCTCCAGGGATTGGGACACTGAAGCTTTCTTT

d_call: TRBD2
cdr3_length: 16
clone_size: once
v_call: TRBV6-5
j_call: TRBJ2-5
cdr3_aa: CASSYSISGGWETQYF
cdr3_nt: TGTGCCAGCAGTTACTCGATTTCGGGGGGATGGGAGACCCAGTACTTC

d_call: .
cdr3_length: 15
clone_size: .
v_call: TRBV19
j_call: TRBJ1-3
cdr3_aa: CASSPLDGSGNTIYF
cdr3_nt: TGTGCCAGTAGTCCGTTAGATGGCTCTGGAAACACCATATATTTT

d_call: TRBD2
cdr3_length: 15
clone_size: .
v_call: TRBV7-6
j_call: TRBJ2-3
cdr3_aa: CASSMLAGGTDTQYF
cdr3_nt: TGTGCCAGCAGCATGCTAGCGGGCGGCACAGATACGCAGTATTTT

d_call: TRBD1
cdr3_length: 12
clone_size: .
v_call: TRBV5-1
j_call: TRBJ1-2
cdr3_aa: CASRTGNYGYTF
cdr3_nt: TGCGCCAGCAGGACAGGGAACTATGGCTACACCTTC

d_call: TRBD2
cdr3_length: 19
clone_size: .
v_call: TRBV4-1
j_call: TRBJ2-6
cdr3_aa: CASSRRLAGSSSGANVLTF
cdr3_nt: TGCGCCAGCAGCCGAAGGCTAGCGGGAAGTAGCTCTGGGGCCAACGTCCTGACTTTC

d_call: TRBD2
cdr3_length: 16
clone_size: .
v_call: TRBV7-9
j_call: TRBJ2-5
cdr3_aa: CASSLGASGHQETQYF
cdr3_nt: TGTGCCAGCAGCTTAGGCGCTAGCGGCCACCAAGAGACCCAGTACTTC

d_call: TRBD1
cdr3_length: 15
clone_size: .
v_call: TRBV5-1
j_call: TRBJ1-4
cdr3_aa: CASSSTGAANEKLFF
cdr3_nt: TGCGCCAGCAGCTCAACAGGGGCGGCTAATGAAAAACTGTTTTTT

d_call: .
cdr3_length: 11
clone_size: .
v_call: TRBV7-9
j_call: TRBJ2-7
cdr3_aa: CASSRGYEQYF
cdr3_nt: TGTGCCAGCAGCCGGGGCTACGAGCAGTACTTC

d_call: .
cdr3_length: 15
clone_size: .
v_call: TRBV15
j_call: TRBJ1-2
cdr3_aa: CATSLASGTLYGYTF
cdr3_nt: TGTGCCACCAGCCTCGCCTCCGGGACACTCTATGGCTACACCTTC

d_call: TRBD2
cdr3_length: 15
clone_size: .
v_call: TRBV10-1
j_call: TRBJ2-4
cdr3_aa: CASSEKSTSGGVQYF
cdr3_nt: TGCGCCAGCAGTGAGAAGTCTACTAGCGGGGGGGTTCAGTACTTC

d_call: .
cdr3_length: 14
clone_size: .
v_call: TRBV29-1
j_call: TRBJ1-6
cdr3_aa: CSVRGPSLNSPLHF
cdr3_nt: TGCAGCGTTCGGGGTCCTTCCTTAAATTCACCCCTCCACTTT

d_call: .
cdr3_length: 13
clone_size: few
v_call: TRBV7-8
j_call: TRBJ2-1
cdr3_aa: CASSPRSSNEQFF
cdr3_nt: TGTGCCAGCAGCCCCCGTAGTAGCAATGAGCAGTTCTTC

d_call: TRBD2
cdr3_length: 14
clone_size: few
v_call: TRBV27
j_call: TRBJ2-1
cdr3_aa: CASKRGLADNEQFF
cdr3_nt: TGTGCCAGCAAGAGGGGACTAGCGGACAATGAGCAGTTCTTC

d_call: .
cdr3_length: 14
clone_size: .
v_call: TRBV6-1
j_call: TRBJ1-1
cdr3_aa: CASSENRVNTEAFF
cdr3_nt: TGTGCCAGCAGTGAAAACAGGGTGAACACTGAAGCTTTCTTT

d_call: TRBD1
cdr3_length: 16
clone_size: .
v_call: TRBV18
j_call: TRBJ2-2
cdr3_aa: CASSPKQGADTGELFF
cdr3_nt: TGTGCCAGCTCACCAAAACAGGGGGCGGACACCGGGGAGCTGTTTTTT

d_call: .
cdr3_length: 13
clone_size: .
v_call: TRBV14
j_call: TRBJ2-7
cdr3_aa: CASSLQQGIEQYF
cdr3_nt: TGTGCCAGCAGCCTTCAACAGGGCATCGAGCAGTACTTC

d_call: .
cdr3_length: 13
clone_size: .
v_call: TRBV5-5
j_call: TRBJ1-2
cdr3_aa: CASIPGILYGYTF
cdr3_nt: TGTGCCAGCATACCGGGAATCCTCTATGGCTACACCTTC

d_call: .
cdr3_length: 12
clone_size: .
v_call: TRBV7-9
j_call: TRBJ2-1
cdr3_aa: CASSFRYNEQFF
cdr3_nt: TGTGCCAGCAGCTTTCGGTACAATGAGCAGTTCTTC